This passage covers 20 T cell receptor beta chains from one sample sequenced in a study of diagnostic markers for celiac disease. TCRdb re-called the reads and catalogs CDR3 proteins one per entry, DNA excluded. The sample totals roughly 5,600 distinct CDR3 sequences; its top ten clones hold over 4.5%. The sample was either unsorted cells or a sorted T cell fraction (not recorded which). The receptor set was obtained from a human donor. This table probably holds off-target reads from a library built for another chain.

The chain employs TRBV7-6 and TRBJ1-3. The germline CDR1 and CDR2 sequences are SGHVS and FNYEAQ. CDR3 length: 16 residues. The CDR3 spells CASSFGTGSSGNTIYF. Full variable domain (outside the CDR3, taken from reference TRBV7-6 and TRBJ1-3): GAGVSQSPRYKVTKRGQDVALRCDPISGHVSLYWYRQALGQGPEFLTYFNYEAQQDKSGLPNDRFSAERPEGSISTLTIQRTEQRDSAMYRCASSFGTGSSGNTIYFGEGSWLTVV.

The V gene is TRBV5-1, the J gene TRBJ1-6; TCRdb indicates TRBD1, and absent DNA this call remains unverified. There are 15 residues in the CDR3. Germline V lookup: CDR1 SGHRS, CDR2 YFSETQ. CDR3: CASSLEAGGSSPLHF.

The V gene is TRBV12-3 or TRBV12-4, the J gene TRBJ1-2; without DNA, the TCRdb call of TRBD1 cannot be checked. The CDR3 extends over 12 amino acids. CDR3: CASSPDSGGYTF.

By frequency, this clonotype registers medium-sized. The J gene is TRBJ1-2, the V gene TRBV27. The CDR3 covers 17 residues. CDR1 and CDR2 from the germline V gene are MNHEY and SMNVEV (reference sequence). This chain's CDR3 is CASSLSYLKGQNYGYTF.

This chain joins TRBV6-2 or TRBV6-3 and TRBJ2-1. Germline-derived CDR1 and CDR2 are MNHEY and SVGEGT. The CDR3 extends over 12 amino acids. CDR3 sequence: CASSYAVNEQFF.

By frequency, this clonotype is medium-sized. The rearrangement links TRBV10-3 to TRBJ2-5; as DNA is missing, the TRBD1 call by TCRdb cannot be tested. This CDR3 is 16 amino acids long. Germline V CDR1 and CDR2: ENHRY, SYGVKD. The CDR3 region is CAISESTPGGRETQYF.

This chain uses TRBV20-1 with TRBJ2-1; there is no DNA to check the TCRdb D call of TRBD1. Germline values: CDR1 DFQATT, CDR2 SNEGSKA (reference sequence). The CDR3 is 12 residues long. CDR3 amino acids: CSARARDRQQFF.

The rearrangement uses TRBV12-3 or TRBV12-4 and TRBJ1-4; TCRdb names TRBD1, which stays unverified in the absence of DNA. The CDR3 has 15 amino acids. The CDR3 sequence is CTSSLVGTRGEKLFF.

The V call is TRBV7-8, the J call TRBJ1-4; lacking DNA, the TRBD1 call made by TCRdb goes unchecked. Germline V gives CDR1 SGHVS, CDR2 FQNEAQ. This CDR3 region has 15 residues. CDR3 region: CASSLVRGTNEKLFF.

CDR3 in amino acids: CASPPHGVNNEQFF. The V gene is TRBV2, the J gene TRBJ2-1; as DNA is missing, the TRBD1 call by TCRdb cannot be tested. CDR1 and CDR2 (germline): SNHLY, FYNNEI. This CDR3 has 14 amino acids.

The chain links TRBV7-9 to TRBJ1-1; the TCRdb D gene call, TRBD1, has no DNA to confirm it. The CDR3 sequence is 14 residues long. Germline V gives CDR1 SEHNR, CDR2 FQNEAQ (reference sequence). CDR3 sequence reads: CASSPGQGYTEAFF.

V and J are TRBV21-1 and TRBJ2-1; without DNA, the TCRdb call of TRBD1 cannot be checked. TRBV21-1 is tagged as a pseudogene. The CDR3 contains 16 residues. CDR3 sequence reads: CASSAYRDRGANEQFF.

Here the CDR3 reads CASSPRSGTEAFF. The chain has TRBV5-1 and TRBJ1-1. The CDR3 length is 13 residues. The germline gives CDR1 SGHRS, CDR2 YFSETQ.

The chain combines TRBV28 with TRBJ1-5; TCRdb names TRBD1, which stays unverified in the absence of DNA. The CDR3 is 14 residues long. From germline, CDR1 is MDHEN and CDR2 SYDVKM. CDR3 loop: CASRRDRDHQPQHF.

According to its frequency, this clonotype is medium-sized. The V call is TRBV6-1, the J call TRBJ2-6; the D call of TRBD1 rests on TCRdb alone, since no DNA is present to check it. This CDR3 has 19 residues. Germline V gene sequence: CDR1 MNHNS, CDR2 SASEGT. CDR3 sequence: CASSPEVRGVVSGANVLTF.

Judged by frequency, this clonotype is medium-sized (0.01 to 0.1%). The rearrangement uses TRBV6-2 or TRBV6-3 and TRBJ2-1. This CDR3 has 13 amino acids. CDR1 MNHEY and CDR2 SVGEGT come from the germline V gene. The CDR3 here is CASSRRIYNEQFF.

The chain joins TRBV27 to TRBJ2-2; absent DNA, TCRdb's TRBD1 call cannot be checked. Germline CDR1 MNHEY, CDR2 SMNVEV (reference sequence). The CDR3 is 16 residues long. CDR3 protein: CASSPKPGIRTGELFF.

By frequency, this clonotype registers medium-sized. The rearrangement links TRBV30 to TRBJ2-5; TCRdb's D call, TRBD1, is unchecked because there is no DNA. This CDR3 has 11 residues. Germline CDR1 and CDR2: GTSNPN and SVGIG (reference sequence). The CDR3 loop is CAWTGGETQYF.

Here the CDR3 reads CASSCKIRGNQPQHF. The J gene is TRBJ1-5, the V gene TRBV7-8; lacking DNA, the TRBD1 call made by TCRdb goes unchecked. The germline V gene has CDR1 SGHVS and CDR2 FQNEAQ. There are 15 residues in the CDR3.

This clonotype is deemed medium-sized by its frequency. The chain couples TRBV12-3 or TRBV12-4 to TRBJ1-1; with no DNA, the TCRdb D assignment of TRBD1 cannot be verified. The CDR3 is 13 amino acids. The CDR3 here is CASSSTPGVEAFF.